The 9 T cell receptor beta chains listed next were all sequenced from one sample in a study of T-cell reconstitution after alpha-beta-depleted transplantation in children. Overall study results and limits: The main origin of T-cell counts and diversity one year after transplant was newly produced T cells.

These receptors are not linked to any known antigen. Unique molecular identifiers were used to barcode this TCRbeta library. TCRdb processed the PCR reads anew with MiXCR; each CDR3 protein has one entry. The table has 330,000 or so distinct CDR3 sequences, approximately 7.3% seen once. The source was peripheral blood, collected 360 days after TCRalphabeta/CD19-depleted stem cell transplant. The source of these receptors is a female patient between 2 and 15 years old who had a stem cell transplant for Fanconi anemia, so the T cells may come from the graft donor.

The gene calls are TRBV6-5 and TRBJ2-7; possibly TRBD2 for D (5 bases). The CDR3 is 14 amino acids. V shed 0 bases and J shed 5 bases, with 11 bases lying between them. Germline CDR1 reads MNHEY; CDR2 reads SVGAGI. The DNA for the CDR3 is TGTGCCAGCAGTTACTCGAGAGGGTTCAACGAGCAGTACTTC. This encodes CASSYSRGFNEQYF.

This clonotype was counted a few times. The chain uses TRBV28 and TRBJ2-4; 8 bases align to TRBD1. CDR1 is MDHEN, CDR2 SYDVKM, per germline. The CDR3 has 16 amino acids. V shed 4 bases and J 0 bases; nucleotides not matched to a gene: 5. The CDR3 coding sequence is TGTGCCAGCAGTTCCCGGACAGGGCTAGCCAAAAACATTCAGTACTTC. It specifies CASSSRTGLAKNIQYF.

Ten or more counts support this clonotype. The V gene is TRBV3-1, the J gene TRBJ2-1; no firm D call. V was clipped by 3 bases and J by 3 bases, with 12 bases between them. CDR1 and CDR2 from the germline V gene are LGHDT and YNNKEL (reference sequence). This CDR3 is built from 15 residues. In DNA, the CDR3 is TGTGCCAGCAGCCACGAACCGACCAACTACAATGAGCAGTTCTTC. It specifies CASSHEPTNYNEQFF.

This clonotype was counted ten times or more. The rearrangement uses TRBV15 and TRBJ1-5, with D hard to call. Germline V gene data show CDR1 as LNHNV and CDR2 as YYDKDF (reference sequence). This CDR3 comprises 13 residues. Trimming took 8 bases from V and 3 from J, leaving 11 bases between them. The CDR3 protein is CATASQINQPQHF. CDR3 nucleotides: TGTGCCACCGCGTCCCAGATCAATCAGCCCCAGCATTTT. The complete variable domain, with remaining parts taken from reference TRBV15 and TRBJ1-5, reads DAMVIQNPRYQVTQFGKPVTLSCSQTLNHNVMYWYQQKSSQAPKLLFHYYDKDFNNEADTPDNFQSRRPNTSFCFLDIRSPGLGDTAMYLCATASQINQPQHFGDGTRLSIL.

In its sample, this clonotype was seen a few times. The V and J genes are TRBV3-1 and TRBJ1-1; D unclear. The CDR3 totals 13 residues. Looked up from germline, CDR1 is LGHDT and CDR2 is YNNKEL (reference sequence). Trimming removed 4 bases at V and 2 bases at J, with 8 bases between. Written as DNA, the CDR3 is TGTGCCAGCAGCCCGATGGAAAACACTGAAGCTTTCTTT. It translates to CASSPMENTEAFF.

This clonotype has ten or more counts. The chain is built from TRBV20-1 and TRBJ2-2; D gene uncertain. The germline V and J ends were trimmed by 4 bases and 6 bases, with 6 bases remaining between them. There are 11 residues in the CDR3. Germline V gene lookup returns CDR1 DFQATT and CDR2 SNEGSKA (reference sequence). CDR3 protein: CSAMGAGELFF. In DNA form, the CDR3 reads TGCAGTGCTATGGGCGCCGGGGAGCTGTTTTTT.

This clonotype was found many times. The gene calls are TRBV13 and TRBJ2-1; no clear D gene. V lost 5 bases and J lost 9, with 14 bases in between. Germline V gene lookup returns CDR1 PRHDT and CDR2 FYEKMQ (reference sequence). The CDR3 runs to 13 residues. In nucleotides, the CDR3 is TGTGCCAGCAGCCTGCGCGTTCTGGGTGAGCAGTTCTTC. As protein: CASSLRVLGEQFF.

At least ten counts were recorded for this clonotype. The V gene is TRBV28, the J gene TRBJ1-2, with a weak D call TRBD1 (5 bases). Trimming cost V 3 bases and J 8 bases, with 10 bases left between them. Germline loops: CDR1 MDHEN, CDR2 SYDVKM. This CDR3 is built from 12 residues. The CDR3 DNA reads as TGTGCCAGCAGTTTTCACCAGGGAGGCTACACCTTC. It yields the protein CASSFHQGGYTF.

This clonotype was counted at least ten times. The J gene is TRBJ2-1, the V gene TRBV5-1; a weak D match, TRBD1 (6 bases). The CDR3 covers 14 residues. The V and J ends lost 0 bases and 2 bases respectively, with 6 bases between them. The germline CDR1 and CDR2 sequences are SGHRS and YFSETQ. The CDR3 bases are TGCGCCAGCAGCTTGGGGGACACCTACAATGAGCAGTTCTTC. It is translated as CASSLGDTYNEQFF.